Shown below are 24 T cell receptor beta chains from a single sample sequenced in a study of T cell changes during pregnancy in multiple sclerosis (dated by TCRdb to the late 2010s). Library preparation employed the immunoSEQ multiplex PCR assay. TCRdb holds this immuneACCESS table with in-frame rearrangements only. Some clones are missing; in checked studies, unresolved V genes explain under half, and the rest has no known cause. A total of tens of thousands of clones appear in this sample, roughly 90% of them only once. 0.68% of the sample is taken by the ten largest. Material: CD4+ T cells from peripheral blood mononuclear cells, obtained in the third trimester of pregnancy. The receptors originated from a female donor with multiple sclerosis, enrolled in a pregnancy study.

V is TRBV5-4 and J is TRBJ2-3; TRBD1 matches at 7 bases. The CDR3 has 15 amino acids. From germline, CDR1 is SGHNT and CDR2 YYREEE (reference sequence). The V and J ends lost 4 bases and 1 base, in that order; junction bases with no gene match: 6. CDR3 DNA: TGTGCCAGCAGCCTTACAGGGGATGGCACAGATACGCAGTATTTT. This encodes CASSLTGDGTDTQYF.

The V gene is TRBV10-3, the J gene TRBJ2-7, with 7 bases fitting TRBD1. Losses at the gene ends were 7 bases for V and 3 bases for J; bases not matched to a gene: 3. Germline V gene sequence: CDR1 ENHRY, CDR2 SYGVKD. The CDR3 has 12 residues. CDR3 protein: CAIMAGGYEQYF. Here the CDR3 DNA reads TGTGCCATCATGGCAGGGGGCTACGAGCAGTACTTC.

The chain employs TRBV7-8 and TRBJ1-2; 7 bases agree with TRBD1. The germline V gene has CDR1 SGHVS and CDR2 FQNEAQ. V lost 5 bases to trimming and J lost 8 bases; unmatched junction nucleotides: 14. The CDR3 is 15 residues long. CDR3 nucleotides: TGTGCCAGCAGCCAACCGGGACAGCTTCTTAGGGGCTACACCTTC. This translates into CASSQPGQLLRGYTF.

This clone was counted only a few times. At one of its ends the junction is not consistent with the germline gene, which may arise from a read error. V and J are TRBV12-5 and TRBJ1-5; the match to TRBD1 covers 7 bases. CDR1 is LGHNT and CDR2 is FRNRAP in the germline V gene. The length of the CDR3 is 19 residues. CDR3 DNA: TGTGCTAGTGTTTTGGCCCCGGGACAGCTCTCTATTAGCAATCAGCCCCAGCATTTT. It encodes CASVLAPGQLSISNQPQHF.

The rearrangement links TRBV28 to TRBJ2-3; TRBD2 agrees at 9 bases. There are 14 residues in the CDR3. Germline V lookup: CDR1 MDHEN, CDR2 SYDVKM. Germline trimming cut 8 bases from V and 1 base from J; bases unmatched to any gene: 4. CDR3 sequence: CASSRGGGTDTQYF. CDR3 DNA sequence: TGTGCCAGCTCCCGCGGGGGGGGCACAGATACGCAGTATTTT.

The chain's CDR3 is CASSLIRAAQETQYF. The CDR3 region has the DNA TGTGCCAGCAGCCTAATCCGAGCGGCTCAAGAGACCCAGTACTTC. The chain employs TRBV28 and TRBJ2-5, with a weak D call TRBD2 (5 bases). V was pared by 6 bases and J by 2 bases, with 16 bases between. Germline values: CDR1 MDHEN, CDR2 SYDVKM. The CDR3 length is 15 residues.

V is TRBV4-3 and J is TRBJ1-1, with TRBD1 as a possible D gene (5 bases). V dropped 0 bases and J dropped 7 bases, with 15 bases sitting between them. The germline V gene has CDR1 LGHNA and CDR2 YSLEER. The CDR3 has 15 amino acids. Written as DNA, the CDR3 is TGCGCCAGCAGCCAAGAAATAAGGGGAATGGGTGAAGCTTTCTTT. Translated, it gives CASSQEIRGMGEAFF.

The CDR3 sequence is CASLPQGVGSNQPQHF. DNA for the CDR3: TGCGCCAGCCTCCCGCAAGGGGTGGGTAGCAATCAGCCCCAGCATTTT. This chain uses TRBV10-1 with TRBJ1-5; tentative D call: TRBD1 (5 bases). Trimming shortened V by 8 bases and J by 0 bases, and 17 bases separated the two germline ends. CDR3 size: 16 residues. CDR1 is WNHNN and CDR2 is SYGVQD in the germline V gene (reference sequence).

The chain employs TRBV6-4 and TRBJ2-6; tentatively, D is TRBD1 (5 bases). The CDR3 consists of 15 residues. Germline CDR1 is MRHNA and CDR2 is SNTAGT. Between the trimmed V and J ends, which lost 0 bases and 3 bases, there was a span of 6 bases. The CDR3 bases are TGTGCCAGCAGTGACTCGCAGGGTGGGGCCAACGTCCTGACTTTC. It codes for CASSDSQGGANVLTF.

The rearrangement uses TRBV15 and TRBJ1-1; D uncertain. Germline V gene data show CDR1 as LNHNV and CDR2 as YYDKDF (reference sequence). Trimming pared 5 bases from V and 5 bases from J, leaving 18 bases between. This CDR3 spans 15 amino acids. The CDR3 coding sequence is TGTGCCACCAGCCCTTTTCCCCTAGCGGGAACTGAAGCTTTCTTT. Translation: CATSPFPLAGTEAFF. Together with reference TRBV15 and TRBJ1-1, the CDR3 gives the full variable domain: DAMVIQNPRYQVTQFGKPVTLSCSQTLNHNVMYWYQQKSSQAPKLLFHYYDKDFNNEADTPDNFQSRRPNTSFCFLDIRSPGLGDTAMYLCATSPFPLAGTEAFFGQGTRLTVV.

The gene calls are TRBV27 and TRBJ1-3; 9 bases are shared with TRBD1. The CDR3 runs 18 residues. Germline CDR1 and CDR2: MNHEY and SMNVEV (reference sequence). V dropped 7 bases and J dropped 0; count of bases not matched to a gene: 13. CDR3 in DNA: TGTGCCAGCAAAAGGACAGGGGTCACCTTTAACTCTGGAAACACCATATATTTT. It yields the protein CASKRTGVTFNSGNTIYF.

This clone was seen only once. The junction departs from the called germline gene at one end, perhaps through a read error. V and J are TRBV5-1 and TRBJ1-1; 10 bases are shared with TRBD1. CDR3 size: 15 residues. Germline lookup yields CDR1 SGHRS and CDR2 YFSETQ. The CDR3 sequence is CASSLGDRGPTGAFF. In DNA form, the CDR3 reads TGCGCCAGCAGCTTGGGAGACAGGGGGCCCACTGGAGCTTTCTTT.

This clone has just one count. This chain links TRBV19 with TRBJ1-5; TRBD1 matches at 8 bases. CDR1 is LNHDA, CDR2 SQIVND, per germline (reference sequence). The ends lost 6 bases at V and 4 bases at J; junction bases unmatched: 8. The CDR3 length is 15 residues. In nucleotides, the CDR3 is TGTGCCAGTAGCGATACGACAGGGGTTAATCAGCCCCAGCATTTT. This translates into CASSDTTGVNQPQHF.

This rearrangement joins TRBV19 to TRBJ2-7; D is unresolved. The V end was cut by 7 bases, the J end by 1 base, with 14 bases between. This CDR3 region has 14 residues. CDR1 is LNHDA, CDR2 SQIVND, per germline (reference sequence). CDR3 nucleotides: TGTGCCAGTAAGAAAATTGGCAGTTCCTACGAGCAGTACTTC. This encodes CASKKIGSSYEQYF.

The chain's CDR3 is CASAPPGAIREQYF. Here the CDR3 DNA reads TGTGCCAGCGCCCCCCCAGGGGCGATTCGCGAGCAGTACTTC. V is TRBV6-5 and J is TRBJ2-7; weak D call: TRBD1 (6 bases). V shed 8 bases and J shed 6 bases, with 20 bases lying between them. The CDR3 contains 14 residues. Germline V gene data show CDR1 as MNHEY and CDR2 as SVGAGI.

The CDR3 sequence: CASSDGTGDNEQFF. DNA for the CDR3: TGCGCCAGCAGTGATGGGACAGGGGACAATGAGCAGTTCTTC. The rearrangement links TRBV10-1 to TRBJ2-1, with TRBD1 identical over 10 bases. The CDR3 extends over 14 amino acids. Germline CDR1 is WNHNN and CDR2 is SYGVQD (reference sequence). Germline trimming cut 3 bases from V and 5 bases from J; bases unmatched to any gene: 1.

This clone showed up just a few times. This chain's CDR3 is CASSHSIRAGGSRLNTEAFF. In nucleotides, the CDR3 is TGTGCCAGCAGCCATTCCATTAGGGCGGGGGGCTCACGGCTGAACACTGAAGCTTTCTTT. The rearrangement uses TRBV16 and TRBJ1-1, with D possibly being TRBD1 (6 bases). From germline, CDR1 is KGHSY and CDR2 FQNENV. Between the trimmed V and J ends, which lost 3 bases and 0 bases, there was a span of 26 bases. This CDR3 has 20 residues.

The gene calls are TRBV6-4 and TRBJ1-2; the D gene is possibly TRBD1 (6 bases). The CDR3 consists of 13 residues. The V and J ends lost 4 bases and 3 bases respectively, with 9 bases between them. CDR1 is MRHNA and CDR2 is SNTAGT in the germline V gene. The chain's CDR3 is CASSAGHYYGYTF. The CDR3 region has the DNA TGTGCCAGCAGTGCGGGACACTACTATGGCTACACCTTC.

The genes are TRBV18 and TRBJ2-1, with TRBD2 as a possible D gene (6 bases). CDR3 length equals 16 residues. V was trimmed by 6 bases and J by 1 base, leaving 16 bases between them. CDR1 and CDR2 from the germline V gene are KGHSH and LQKENI. This CDR3 reads CASSPTPGESYNEQFF. The CDR3 nucleotides read TGTGCCAGCTCCCCCACCCCGGGGGAGTCCTACAATGAGCAGTTCTTC.

Comments on this clone: At one of its ends the junction is not consistent with the germline gene, which may arise from a read error. The V call is TRBV7-7, the J call TRBJ2-1; D call uncertain. This CDR3 is built from 13 residues. The germline V gene encodes CDR1 SSHAT and CDR2 FNYEAQ (reference sequence). In DNA, the CDR3 is TGTGCTAGCAGCCCACTTGGAGCAACTGAGCAGTTCTTC. The encoded protein is CASSPLGATEQFF.

The rearrangement joins TRBV11-2 to TRBJ1-4; D is perhaps TRBD1 (6 bases). The V gene's germline CDR1 is SGHAT and CDR2 FQNNGV. V dropped 3 bases and J dropped 7 bases, with 12 bases sitting between them. The CDR3 consists of 14 residues. CDR3 nucleotides: TGTGCCAGCAGCTTGGGGCAGGGGAGTGAAAAACTGTTTTTT. Its translation: CASSLGQGSEKLFF.

V is TRBV29-1 and J is TRBJ1-1, with 7 bases matching TRBD1. The germline CDR1 and CDR2 sequences are SQVTM and ANQGSEA. There are 14 residues in the CDR3. V was pared by 6 bases and J by 1 base, with 8 bases of the junction left unmatched. CDR3 sequence: CSVKETGPNTEAFF. The DNA of the CDR3 is TGCAGCGTCAAAGAGACAGGGCCGAACACTGAAGCTTTCTTT.

The chain carries TRBV5-1 and TRBJ1-1, with TRBD1 matching over 9 bases. The germline V gene encodes CDR1 SGHRS and CDR2 YFSETQ. V dropped 5 bases and J dropped 11; count of bases not matched to a gene: 10. The CDR3 runs 13 residues. The CDR3 region has the DNA TGCGCCAGCAGACCGGACAGGGGCGTACGGGCTTTCTTT. This encodes CASRPDRGVRAFF.

The chain couples TRBV28 to TRBJ1-1; the D gene is possibly TRBD1 (5 bases). The germline V gene encodes CDR1 MDHEN and CDR2 SYDVKM. V shed 3 bases and J shed 8 bases, with 13 bases lying between them. The CDR3 spans 13 residues. CDR3: CASSFFGALEAFF. In DNA, the CDR3 is TGTGCCAGCAGTTTTTTTGGGGCCCTCGAAGCTTTCTTT.